Below are 22 T cell receptor beta chains sequenced from a single sample in a study of CD8+ T cells in alopecia areata. Alopecia areata patients gave lesional scalp punch biopsies and peripheral blood samples. RNA, once extracted, was reverse transcribed into cDNA for use as the sequencing template. The table came from immunoSEQ multiplex PCR; TCRdb's copy has only in-frame clones and leaves some out. Here the sample spans about 12,000 clones, 50% to 70% being singletons. The sample taken for sequencing was skin. The receptors derive from a human donor with alopecia areata.

The V call is TRBV5-1, the J call TRBJ2-1; TRBD2 agrees at 12 bases. J lost 4 bases, V lost 0 bases, and 2 bases had no gene match. The CDR3 has 16 residues. From germline, CDR1 is SGHRS and CDR2 YFSETQ. For the CDR3, the DNA is TGCGCCAGCAGCTTGGGGACTAGCGGGATATACAATGAGCAGTTCTTC. It codes for CASSLGTSGIYNEQFF.

The gene calls are TRBV5-1 and TRBJ2-7; no clear D. CDR1 is SGHRS and CDR2 is YFSETQ in the germline V gene. The CDR3 sequence is 13 residues long. V lost 1 base to trimming and J lost 3 bases, with 8 bases between them. As DNA, the CDR3 is TGCGCCAGCAGCTTGAACAGCGACTACGAGCAGTACTTC. This sequence encodes CASSLNSDYEQYF.

The V call is TRBV7-9, the J call TRBJ1-5, with D maybe TRBD1 (6 bases). This CDR3 is 15 amino acids long. Between the trimmed V and J ends, which lost 0 bases and 6 bases, there was a span of 12 bases. CDR1 and CDR2 (germline): SEHNR, FQNEAQ (reference sequence). CDR3 amino acids: CASSLAGGPSQPQHF. In DNA, the CDR3 is TGTGCCAGCAGCTTAGCCGGGGGCCCTAGTCAGCCCCAGCATTTT.

The genes are TRBV7-2 and TRBJ2-7; possibly TRBD1 for D (7 bases). Deletions cut 5 bases from V and 3 bases from J, with 14 bases between. The CDR3 runs 14 residues. From germline, CDR1 is SGHTA and CDR2 FQGNSA. The CDR3 reads CASSQRQGGYEQYF. CDR3 coding DNA: TGTGCCAGCAGCCAACGACAGGGAGGCTACGAGCAGTACTTC.

The V and J genes are TRBV7-8 and TRBJ2-2; D may be TRBD1 or TRBD2 (5 bases each). V shed 6 bases and J shed 4 bases, with 9 bases lying between them. Per germline, CDR1 SGHVS and CDR2 FQNEAQ. The CDR3 runs to 13 residues. The CDR3, as DNA: TGTGCCAGCAGTATTGGGGGCACCGGGGAGCTGTTTTTT. Translating gives CASSIGGTGELFF.

The chain links TRBV28 to TRBJ2-1; 9 nucleotides line up with TRBD2. CDR1 is MDHEN, CDR2 SYDVKM, per germline. The CDR3 is 15 amino acids. Trimming at V came to 5 bases and at J to 5 bases, leaving 7 bases not matched to a gene. Here the CDR3 reads CASSPGLATDNEQFF. In DNA, the CDR3 is TGTGCCAGCAGTCCAGGACTAGCGACAGACAATGAGCAGTTCTTC.

The gene calls are TRBV4-2 and TRBJ2-1, with D tentatively TRBD2 (7 bases). Trimming took 1 base from V and 2 from J, leaving 9 bases between them. The CDR3 totals 15 residues. Germline CDR1 and CDR2: LGHNA and YNFKEQ. The CDR3 coding sequence is TGTGCCAGCAGCCAAGGGGGGGGCACCTACAATGAGCAGTTCTTC. This gives the protein CASSQGGGTYNEQFF.

The rearrangement joins TRBV27 to TRBJ2-2; maybe TRBD1 (6 bases). V lost 2 bases, J lost 1 base, and 8 bases lay in between. CDR1 is MNHEY, CDR2 SMNVEV, per germline (reference sequence). This CDR3 region has 15 residues. DNA for the CDR3: TGTGCCAGCAGTTTAGTGGGACAGAACACCGGGGAGCTGTTTTTT. Amino acid sequence: CASSLVGQNTGELFF.

This clone turned up a few times. V usage is TRBV18 and J usage is TRBJ2-3, with D uncertain. Germline CDR1 and CDR2: KGHSH and LQKENI. The CDR3 is 12 residues long. Trimming took off 2 bases at V and 4 bases at J, with 4 bases between the two ends. The CDR3 sequence is CASSPAADTQYF. CDR3 DNA sequence: TGTGCCAGCTCACCAGCGGCAGATACGCAGTATTTT.

CDR3 nucleotide sequence: TGTGCCAGCAGTTTGAGGCAGGGCACTGAAGCTTTCTTT. It is translated as CASSLRQGTEAFF. The V call is TRBV28, the J call TRBJ1-1; weak D call: TRBD1 (5 bases). Germline CDR1 MDHEN, CDR2 SYDVKM. The ends were cut back, 3 bases at V and 4 bases at J, with 9 bases in the middle. The CDR3 consists of 13 residues.

The chain couples TRBV29-1 to TRBJ2-7; possibly TRBD1 for D (5 bases). There are 14 residues in the CDR3. Trimming cost V 5 bases and J 0 bases, with 14 bases left between them. In germline, CDR1 is SQVTM, CDR2 ANQGSEA. CDR3 DNA: TGCAGCGTTAGAGACAGTGTTAACTCCTACGAGCAGTACTTC. Its protein is CSVRDSVNSYEQYF.

Points on this clone: Additional DNA sequences in this sample encode the identical CDR3. This chain links TRBV5-6 with TRBJ2-5, with D perhaps matching TRBD1 or TRBD2 (6 bases each). Germline V gene lookup returns CDR1 SGHDT and CDR2 YYEEEE. Trimming stripped 2 bases from V and 5 bases from J, with 10 bases between. The CDR3 totals 13 residues. CDR3 sequence: CASSFQGRETQYF. CDR3 in DNA: TGTGCCAGCAGCTTTCAGGGGAGGGAGACCCAGTACTTC.

CDR3 amino acids: CASSGSGQGSTDTQYF. As DNA, the CDR3 is TGCGCCAGCAGCGGTTCGGGACAGGGGAGCACAGATACGCAGTATTTT. The chain recombines TRBV5-1 with TRBJ2-3; 10 bases agree with TRBD1. Trimming at V came to 4 bases and at J to 0 bases, leaving 5 bases not matched to a gene. CDR1 is SGHRS, CDR2 YFSETQ, per germline. CDR3 length: 16 residues.

The V and J genes are TRBV15 and TRBJ1-1; no definite D call. In germline, CDR1 is LNHNV, CDR2 YYDKDF (reference sequence). V was trimmed by 0 bases and J by 5 bases, leaving 7 bases between them. The CDR3 spans 13 residues. The CDR3 loop is CATSRDYSTEAFF. CDR3 coding DNA: TGTGCCACCAGCAGAGATTATTCGACTGAAGCTTTCTTT.

V gene TRBV30 combines with J gene TRBJ2-5; possible D gene TRBD2, 6 bases. Trimming shortened V by 1 base and J by 11 bases, and 17 bases separated the two germline ends. Germline V gives CDR1 GTSNPN, CDR2 SVGIG (reference sequence). There are 13 residues in the CDR3. The CDR3 DNA reads TGTGCCTGGAGTGCAGTCTACCTCCGGGAGCAGTACTTC. This codes for CAWSAVYLREQYF.

This sequence joins TRBV10-3 and TRBJ2-5; perhaps TRBD1 as D (6 bases). In germline, CDR1 is ENHRY, CDR2 SYGVKD. Trimming took off 6 bases at V and 3 bases at J, with 14 bases between the two ends. There are 14 residues in the CDR3. CDR3 DNA sequence: TGTGCCATCAGAAAGGAACGACAGGAAGAGACCCAGTACTTC. It translates to CAIRKERQEETQYF.

This clone was counted between two and nine times. The V call is TRBV19, the J call TRBJ2-6; 8 bases are shared with TRBD2. V dropped 7 bases and J dropped 4; count of bases not matched to a gene: 9. The CDR3 runs to 16 residues. Germline V gives CDR1 LNHDA, CDR2 SQIVND (reference sequence). The CDR3 loop reads CASIPRGGNGANVLTF. CDR3 DNA sequence: TGTGCCAGTATTCCTCGGGGGGGGAACGGGGCCAACGTCCTGACTTTC.

This rearrangement joins TRBV7-6 to TRBJ1-4; perhaps TRBD1 as D (6 bases). The ends were cut back, 1 base at V and 0 bases at J, with 9 bases in the middle. Germline V gives CDR1 SGHVS, CDR2 FNYEAQ. There are 16 residues in the CDR3. CDR3 sequence (DNA): TGTGCCAGCAGCTTAGATTCAGGGGCAACTAATGAAAAACTGTTTTTT. Translated, it gives CASSLDSGATNEKLFF.

This chain links TRBV14 with TRBJ2-7; D is uncertain. Germline assignment: CDR1 SGHDN and CDR2 FVKESK. The CDR3 has 15 residues. Trimming took off 3 bases at V and 2 bases at J, with 14 bases between the two ends. CDR3 coding DNA: TGTGCCAGCAGCCATGGCTGGGTGGGGACCTACGAGCAGTACTTC. Its translation: CASSHGWVGTYEQYF.

This clone was seen a few times. This rearrangement joins TRBV7-9 to TRBJ1-1, with a weak D call TRBD1 (5 bases). The CDR3 contains 13 residues. In germline, CDR1 is SEHNR, CDR2 FQNEAQ (reference sequence). Trimming took 5 bases from V and 6 from J, leaving 13 bases between them. CDR3 region: CASSLSEGPEAFF. The CDR3 DNA is TGTGCCAGCAGCCTCTCAGAGGGGCCTGAAGCTTTCTTT.

V is TRBV28 and J is TRBJ1-1; D is uncertain. This CDR3 is 15 amino acids long. Trimming took off 6 bases at V and 3 bases at J, with 17 bases between the two ends. Germline lookup yields CDR1 MDHEN and CDR2 SYDVKM. CDR3 protein: CASSLPVGIHTEAFF. In DNA, the CDR3 is TGTGCCAGCAGCCTGCCAGTGGGGATCCACACTGAAGCTTTCTTT.

This clone was seen a few times. This sequence joins TRBV9 and TRBJ2-6; a possible D gene is TRBD1 (6 bases). CDR1 and CDR2 (germline): SGDLS, YYNGEE. The CDR3 is 16 residues long. Trimming shortened V by 6 bases and J by 3 bases, and 16 bases separated the two germline ends. CDR3 residues: CASTGTSGVGANVLTF. Here the CDR3 DNA reads TGTGCCAGCACCGGGACGTCAGGGGTTGGGGCCAACGTCCTGACTTTC.